The entry below describes one T cell receptor beta chain. This sample is drawn from a study of blood T cell repertoires in COVID-19. The wider study: Samples of COVID-19 (acute and convalescent) were obtained from the United States, Italy and Spain. The cDNA or gDNA used as material had been derived from T cells, B-cell-depleted T cells, or PBMCs.

As originally analysed: The assay estimated nucleated cells by amplifying reference gene primers. The method was immunoSEQ multiplex PCR; TCRdb's version includes in-frame clones alone and lacks a portion of them. The DNA gave D and trimming, while V, J and clone size come from that table. The sample has roughly 220,000 clones; approximately 81% are singletons. V was pared by 5 bases and J by 1 base, with 17 bases between. The CDR3 loop spans 16 amino acids. Germline V gene lookup returns CDR1 MDHEN and CDR2 SYDVKM. The V and J genes are TRBV28 and TRBJ1-1; a possible D gene is TRBD1 (6 bases). Material: peripheral blood. The clonotype comes from a man between 25 and 39 years old with active or convalescent COVID-19. CDR3 DNA sequence: TGTGCCAGCAGTGCCATTGGTGGGGGGGCGAACACTGAAGCTTTCTTT. This translates into CASSAIGGGANTEAFF.